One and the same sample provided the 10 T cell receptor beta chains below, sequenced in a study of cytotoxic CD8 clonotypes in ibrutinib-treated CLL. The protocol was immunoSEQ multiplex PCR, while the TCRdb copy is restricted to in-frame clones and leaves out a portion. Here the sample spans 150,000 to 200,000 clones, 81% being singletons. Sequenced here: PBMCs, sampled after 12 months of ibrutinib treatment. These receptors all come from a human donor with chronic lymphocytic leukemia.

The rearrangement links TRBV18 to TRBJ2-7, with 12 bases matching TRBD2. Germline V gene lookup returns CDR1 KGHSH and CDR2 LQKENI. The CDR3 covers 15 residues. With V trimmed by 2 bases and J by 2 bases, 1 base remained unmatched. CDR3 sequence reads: CASSPASGGAYEQYF. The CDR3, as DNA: TGTGCCAGCTCACCAGCTAGCGGGGGGGCCTACGAGCAGTACTTC.

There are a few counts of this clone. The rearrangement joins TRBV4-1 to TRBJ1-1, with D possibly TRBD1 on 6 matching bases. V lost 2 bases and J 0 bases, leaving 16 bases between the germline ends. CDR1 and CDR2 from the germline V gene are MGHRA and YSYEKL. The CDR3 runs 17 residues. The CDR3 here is CASSQSKMDRLNTEAFF. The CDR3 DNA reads TGCGCCAGCAGCCAATCCAAAATGGACAGACTGAACACTGAAGCTTTCTTT.

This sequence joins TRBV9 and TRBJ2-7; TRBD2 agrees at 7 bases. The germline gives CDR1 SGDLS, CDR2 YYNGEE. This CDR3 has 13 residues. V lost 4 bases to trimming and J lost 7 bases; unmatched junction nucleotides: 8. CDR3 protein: CASSISGAGEQYF. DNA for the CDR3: TGTGCCAGCAGCATAAGCGGGGCGGGGGAGCAGTACTTC.

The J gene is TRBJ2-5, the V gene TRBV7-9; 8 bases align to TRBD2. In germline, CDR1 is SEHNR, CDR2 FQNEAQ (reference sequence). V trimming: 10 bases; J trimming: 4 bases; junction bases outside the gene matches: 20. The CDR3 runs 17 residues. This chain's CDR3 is CATRSPRGRGERETQYF. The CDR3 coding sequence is TGTGCCACCCGCTCGCCCCGGGGGCGGGGGGAAAGAGAGACCCAGTACTTC.

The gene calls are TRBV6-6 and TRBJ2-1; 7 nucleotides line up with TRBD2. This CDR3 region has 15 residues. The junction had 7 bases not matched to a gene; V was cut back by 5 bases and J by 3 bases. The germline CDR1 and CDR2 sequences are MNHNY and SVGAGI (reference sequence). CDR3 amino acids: CASSVGLVSYNEQFF. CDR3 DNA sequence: TGTGCCAGCAGTGTTGGACTAGTGAGCTACAATGAGCAGTTCTTC.

CDR3 bases: TGCGCCAGCACGCCGGGACAGGGGGCGTCTGGGGCCAACGTCCTGACTTTC. Amino acid sequence: CASTPGQGASGANVLTF. This rearrangement joins TRBV5-1 to TRBJ2-6, with TRBD1 matching over 12 bases. V shed 6 bases and J 1 base; nucleotides not matched to a gene: 5. This CDR3 comprises 17 residues. CDR1 is SGHRS and CDR2 is YFSETQ in the germline V gene. The entire variable domain, with the rest obtained from reference TRBV5-1 and TRBJ2-6, is as follows: KAGVTQTPRYLIKTRGQQVTLSCSPISGHRSVSWYQQTPGQGLQFLFEYFSETQRNKGNFPGRFSGRQFSNSRSEMNVSTLELGDSALYLCASTPGQGASGANVLTFGAGSRLTVL.

CDR3 in DNA: TGTGCCAGCAGCCCCCGTTATCGCGGGGGCAACTACGAGCAGTACTTC. This translates into CASSPRYRGGNYEQYF. The V call is TRBV4-2, the J call TRBJ2-7; D is perhaps TRBD2 (7 bases). CDR3 length: 16 residues. Germline V gene data show CDR1 as LGHNA and CDR2 as YNFKEQ. V lost 4 bases and J 3 bases, leaving 19 bases between the germline ends.

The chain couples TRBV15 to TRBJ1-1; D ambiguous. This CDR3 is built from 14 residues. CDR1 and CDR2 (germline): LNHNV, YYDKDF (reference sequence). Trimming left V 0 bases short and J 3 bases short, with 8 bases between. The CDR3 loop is CATSRDRTDTEAFF. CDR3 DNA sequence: TGTGCCACCAGCAGAGATAGAACTGACACTGAAGCTTTCTTT.

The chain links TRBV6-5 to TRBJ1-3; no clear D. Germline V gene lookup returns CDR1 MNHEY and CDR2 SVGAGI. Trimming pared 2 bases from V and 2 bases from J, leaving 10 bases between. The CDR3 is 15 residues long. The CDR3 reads CASSYGSKAGNTIYF. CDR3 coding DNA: TGTGCCAGCAGTTACGGGAGTAAGGCTGGAAACACCATATATTTT.

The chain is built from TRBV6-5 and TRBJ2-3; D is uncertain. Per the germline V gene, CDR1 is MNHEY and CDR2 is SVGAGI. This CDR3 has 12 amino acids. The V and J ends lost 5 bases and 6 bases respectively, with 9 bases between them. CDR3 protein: CASSRRGDTQYF. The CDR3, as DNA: TGTGCCAGCAGTAGACGTGGGGATACGCAGTATTTT.